These 14 T cell receptor beta chains were sequenced from one sample in a study of blood T cell repertoires in COVID-19. Using immunoSEQ multiplex PCR, the repertoire was profiled, and TCRdb retains in-frame clones only, with some absent. The sample comprises some 240,000 clones, 65% to 85% of which are singletons, and over 1.5% rests with the top ten. Sequences were obtained from peripheral blood. The receptors derive from a woman between 40 and 50 years old who had recovered from COVID-19.

The chain carries TRBV30 and TRBJ1-3, with D unresolved. The CDR3 totals 14 residues. Germline V lookup: CDR1 GTSNPN, CDR2 SVGIG (reference sequence). Between the trimmed V and J ends, which lost 3 bases and 2 bases, there was a span of 11 bases. The CDR3 DNA sequence: TGTGCCTGGAGAAGCCGAGAGACTGGAAACACCATATATTTT. This gives the protein CAWRSRETGNTIYF.

The rearrangement links TRBV29-1 to TRBJ1-4; 8 bases line up with TRBD1. Germline lookup yields CDR1 SQVTM and CDR2 ANQGSEA. The CDR3 is 13 residues long. The V and J ends lost 7 bases and 7 bases, in that order; junction bases with no gene match: 8. The CDR3 region is CSGGWDRTEKLFF. For the CDR3, the DNA is TGCAGCGGAGGGTGGGACAGGACTGAAAAACTGTTTTTT.

V gene TRBV24-1 combines with J gene TRBJ2-1; a possible D gene is TRBD2 (6 bases). The CDR3 is 15 amino acids. With 5 bases removed from V and 4 bases from J, the gap between germline ends came to 14 bases. Germline-derived CDR1 and CDR2 are KGHDR and SFDVKD. CDR3 loop: CATSVAGTGYNEQFF. DNA of the CDR3: TGTGCCACCAGTGTGGCGGGGACGGGATACAATGAGCAGTTCTTC.

This chain links TRBV18 with TRBJ1-1, with 9 bases fitting TRBD1. This CDR3 has 14 amino acids. CDR1 is KGHSH, CDR2 LQKENI, per germline. V shed 4 bases and J 3 bases; nucleotides not matched to a gene: 3. The CDR3 nucleotides read TGTGCCAGCTCACTTAGGACAGGGGACACTGAAGCTTTCTTT. Amino acids: CASSLRTGDTEAFF.

The CDR3 nucleotides read TGTGCCAGCAGTCCCGCATATACCCGGGGGGATGGCTACACCTTC. The encoded protein is CASSPAYTRGDGYTF. The chain combines TRBV6-5 with TRBJ1-2, with D perhaps matching TRBD1 (5 bases). This CDR3 has 15 residues. Germline V CDR1 and CDR2: MNHEY, SVGAGI. Deletions cut 5 bases from V and 6 bases from J, with 19 bases between.

The CDR3: CASSIVGRGYGYTF. DNA for the CDR3: TGTGCCAGTAGTATAGTTGGCAGGGGGTATGGCTACACCTTC. This chain connects TRBV19 to TRBJ1-2, with TRBD1 identical over 7 bases. Germline CDR1 reads LNHDA; CDR2 reads SQIVND (reference sequence). The CDR3 runs 14 residues. J lost 5 bases, V lost 1 base, and 4 bases had no gene match.

The chain carries TRBV12-3 or TRBV12-4 and TRBJ2-7; D unresolved. V gave up 8 bases and J gave up 4 bases, with 15 bases separating them. The CDR3 is made up of 13 amino acids. CDR3 loop: CASRVQPAYEQYF. The CDR3, as DNA: TGTGCCAGCCGGGTGCAACCCGCATACGAGCAGTACTTC.

The chain has TRBV5-1 and TRBJ2-7, with 14 bases fitting TRBD2. CDR1 and CDR2 from the germline V gene are SGHRS and YFSETQ. Germline trimming cut 3 bases from V and 4 bases from J; bases unmatched to any gene: 9. CDR3 size: 17 residues. CDR3 DNA sequence: TGCGCCAGCAGCTACTCGGATGGACTAGCGGGGGGTTACGAGCAGTACTTC. Protein: CASSYSDGLAGGYEQYF.

This clone has a single count. This rearrangement joins TRBV5-4 to TRBJ2-5, with 8 bases aligning to TRBD1. Germline V gene sequence: CDR1 SGHNT, CDR2 YYREEE (reference sequence). The length of the CDR3 is 15 residues. The V and J ends lost 5 bases and 5 bases, in that order; junction bases with no gene match: 11. The DNA for the CDR3 is TGTGCCAGCAGTTCGTCTACAGGGGGGCGGGAGACCCAGTACTTC. This translates into CASSSSTGGRETQYF.

The genes are TRBV27 and TRBJ1-3, with D uncertain. The V end lost 6 bases, the J end lost 0 bases, and 6 bases lay between the germline ends. This CDR3 has 13 amino acids. Germline-derived CDR1 and CDR2 are MNHEY and SMNVEV (reference sequence). The CDR3 spells CASSPNSGNTIYF. The CDR3, as DNA: TGTGCCAGCAGCCCCAACTCTGGAAACACCATATATTTT.

This clone was recorded a few times. This sequence joins TRBV7-6 and TRBJ1-6, with 9 bases matching TRBD1. This CDR3 spans 16 amino acids. After removal of 6 bases from V and 9 bases from J, the junction contained 12 bases not matched to a gene. Germline V gene sequence: CDR1 SGHVS, CDR2 FNYEAQ. The CDR3 nucleotides read TGTGCCAGCAGTTCTTCCCCGGGACAGGGAGGTTCACCCCTCCACTTT. The encoded protein is CASSSSPGQGGSPLHF.

The CDR3 loop reads CASSLLAGGFGNTIYF. CDR3 DNA: TGTGCCAGCAGCTTGTTGGCAGGGGGCTTTGGAAACACCATATATTTT. V and J are TRBV5-5 and TRBJ1-3, with 8 bases lining up with TRBD1. Germline CDR1 SGHKS, CDR2 YYEKEE (reference sequence). The CDR3 extends over 16 amino acids. V shed 1 base, J shed 3 bases, and the junction held 6 bases outside the gene matches.

The V call is TRBV28, the J call TRBJ2-5; 11 nucleotides align to TRBD2. Per the germline V gene, CDR1 is MDHEN and CDR2 is SYDVKM. Trimming cost V 2 bases and J 2 bases; bases outside gene matches: 4. CDR3 length: 16 residues. The CDR3 loop is CASSLGSGGEQETQYF. In DNA form, the CDR3 reads TGTGCCAGCAGTTTAGGTAGCGGGGGGGAACAAGAGACCCAGTACTTC.

The genes are TRBV15 and TRBJ2-1; 13 bases are a match to TRBD2. The trim removed 0 bases at V and 9 bases at J, leaving 5 bases unmatched. This CDR3 contains 16 residues. Germline lookup yields CDR1 LNHNV and CDR2 YYDKDF (reference sequence). The CDR3 region has the DNA TGTGCCACCAGCAGAGATTTGACTAGCGGGGGGTTTGAGCAGTTCTTC. Translated: CATSRDLTSGGFEQFF.